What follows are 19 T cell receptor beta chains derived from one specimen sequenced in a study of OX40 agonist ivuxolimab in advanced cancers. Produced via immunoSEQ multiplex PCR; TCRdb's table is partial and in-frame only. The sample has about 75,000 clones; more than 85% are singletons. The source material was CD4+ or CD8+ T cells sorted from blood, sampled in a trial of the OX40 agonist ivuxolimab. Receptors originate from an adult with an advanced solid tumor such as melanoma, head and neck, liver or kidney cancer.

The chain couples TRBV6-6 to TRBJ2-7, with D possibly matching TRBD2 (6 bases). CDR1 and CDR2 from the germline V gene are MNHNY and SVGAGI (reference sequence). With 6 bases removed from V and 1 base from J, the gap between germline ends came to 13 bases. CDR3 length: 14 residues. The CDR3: CASSSGLLSYEQYF. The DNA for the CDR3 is TGTGCCAGCAGCTCGGGACTTCTGTCCTACGAGCAGTACTTC.

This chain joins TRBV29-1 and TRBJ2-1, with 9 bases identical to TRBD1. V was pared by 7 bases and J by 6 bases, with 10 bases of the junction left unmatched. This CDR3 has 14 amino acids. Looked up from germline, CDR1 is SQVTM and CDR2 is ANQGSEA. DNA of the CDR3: TGCAGCGCCCCGGACAGGGGCCCCCTCAATGAGCAGTTCTTC. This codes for CSAPDRGPLNEQFF.

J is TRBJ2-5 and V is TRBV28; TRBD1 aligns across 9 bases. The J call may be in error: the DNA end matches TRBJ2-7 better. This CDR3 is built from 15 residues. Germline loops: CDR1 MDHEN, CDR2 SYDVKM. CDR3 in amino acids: CASSWTGALGYEQYF. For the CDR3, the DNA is TGTGCCAGCAGTTGGACAGGGGCTTTGGGCTACGAGCAGTACTTC.

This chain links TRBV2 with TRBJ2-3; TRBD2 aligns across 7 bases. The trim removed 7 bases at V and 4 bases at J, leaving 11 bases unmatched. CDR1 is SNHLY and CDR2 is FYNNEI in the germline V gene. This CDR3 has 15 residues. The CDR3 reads CASTPRGGSPDTQYF. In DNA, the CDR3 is TGTGCCAGCACCCCCCGTGGCGGGAGCCCAGATACGCAGTATTTT.

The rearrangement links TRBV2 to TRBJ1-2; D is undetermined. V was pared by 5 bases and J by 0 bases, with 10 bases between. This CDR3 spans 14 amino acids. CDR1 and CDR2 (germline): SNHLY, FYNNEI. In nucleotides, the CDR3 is TGTGCCAGCAGTTCACACGAAGCTAACTATGGCTACACCTTC. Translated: CASSSHEANYGYTF. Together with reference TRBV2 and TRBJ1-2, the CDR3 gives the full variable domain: EPEVTQTPSHQVTQMGQEVILRCVPISNHLYFYWYRQILGQKVEFLVSFYNNEISEKSEIFDDQFSVERPDGSNFTLKIRSTKLEDSAMYFCASSSHEANYGYTFGSGTRLTVV.

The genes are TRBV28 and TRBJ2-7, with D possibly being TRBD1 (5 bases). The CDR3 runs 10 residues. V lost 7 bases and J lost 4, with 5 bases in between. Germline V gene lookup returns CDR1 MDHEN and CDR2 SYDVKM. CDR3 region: CASTGYEQYF. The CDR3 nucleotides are TGTGCCAGCACAGGGTACGAGCAGTACTTC. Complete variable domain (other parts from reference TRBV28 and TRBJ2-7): DVKVTQSSRYLVKRTGEKVFLECVQDMDHENMFWYRQDPGLGLRLIYFSYDVKMKEKGDIPEGYSVSREKKERFSLILESASTNQTSMYLCASTGYEQYFGPGTRLTVT.

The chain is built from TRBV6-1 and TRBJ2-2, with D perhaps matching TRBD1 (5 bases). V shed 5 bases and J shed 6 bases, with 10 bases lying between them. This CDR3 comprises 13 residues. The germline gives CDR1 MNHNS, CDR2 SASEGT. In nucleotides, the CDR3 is TGTGCCAGCAGTCTACAGGAATCCGGGGAGCTGTTTTTT. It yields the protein CASSLQESGELFF.

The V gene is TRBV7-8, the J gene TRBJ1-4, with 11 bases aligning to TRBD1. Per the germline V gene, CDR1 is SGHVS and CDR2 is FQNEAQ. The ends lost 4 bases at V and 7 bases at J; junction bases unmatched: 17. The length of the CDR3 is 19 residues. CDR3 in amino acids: CASSYRTGGMLAGIEKLFF. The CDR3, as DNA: TGTGCCAGCAGCTATCGGACAGGGGGCATGCTCGCTGGTATTGAAAAACTGTTTTTT.

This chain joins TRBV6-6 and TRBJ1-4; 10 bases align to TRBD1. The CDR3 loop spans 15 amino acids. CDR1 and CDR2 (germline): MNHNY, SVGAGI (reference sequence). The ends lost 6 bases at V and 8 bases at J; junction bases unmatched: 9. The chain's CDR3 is CASSSGTGAWEKLFF. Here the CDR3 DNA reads TGTGCCAGCAGCTCCGGGACAGGGGCTTGGGAAAAACTGTTTTTT.

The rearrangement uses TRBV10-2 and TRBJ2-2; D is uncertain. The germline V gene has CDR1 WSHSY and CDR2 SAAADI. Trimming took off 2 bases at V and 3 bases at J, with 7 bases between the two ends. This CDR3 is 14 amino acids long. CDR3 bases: TGCGCCAGCAGTGAGGGACCCTACACCGGGGAGCTGTTTTTT. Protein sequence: CASSEGPYTGELFF.

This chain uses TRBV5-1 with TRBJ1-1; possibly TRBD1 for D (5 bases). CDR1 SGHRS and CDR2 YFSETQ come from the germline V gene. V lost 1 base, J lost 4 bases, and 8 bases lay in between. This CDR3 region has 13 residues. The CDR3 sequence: CASSLLGGTEAFF. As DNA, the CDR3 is TGCGCCAGCAGCTTGTTGGGGGGCACTGAAGCTTTCTTT. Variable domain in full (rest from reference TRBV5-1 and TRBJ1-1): KAGVTQTPRYLIKTRGQQVTLSCSPISGHRSVSWYQQTPGQGLQFLFEYFSETQRNKGNFPGRFSGRQFSNSRSEMNVSTLELGDSALYLCASSLLGGTEAFFGQGTRLTVV.

The CDR3 is CASSVGQGLSYEQYF. CDR3 nucleotides: TGTGCCAGCAGTGTAGGCCAGGGGCTGTCCTACGAGCAGTACTTC. V and J are TRBV6-1 and TRBJ2-7, with a weak D call TRBD1 (6 bases). The V and J ends lost 4 bases and 1 base respectively, with 14 bases between them. From germline, CDR1 is MNHNS and CDR2 SASEGT. The CDR3 consists of 15 residues.

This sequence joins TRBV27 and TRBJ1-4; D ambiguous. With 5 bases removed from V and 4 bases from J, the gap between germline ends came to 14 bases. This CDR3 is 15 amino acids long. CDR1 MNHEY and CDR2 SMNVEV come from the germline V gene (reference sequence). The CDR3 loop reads CASSLGRSFNEKLFF. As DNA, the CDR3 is TGTGCCAGCAGTCTAGGACGGAGTTTTAATGAAAAACTGTTTTTT. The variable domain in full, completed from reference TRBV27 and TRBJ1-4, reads EAQVTQNPRYLITVTGKKLTVTCSQNMNHEYMSWYRQDPGLGLRQIYYSMNVEVTDKGDVPEGYKVSRKEKRNFPLILESPSPNQTSLYFCASSLGRSFNEKLFFGSGTQLSVL.

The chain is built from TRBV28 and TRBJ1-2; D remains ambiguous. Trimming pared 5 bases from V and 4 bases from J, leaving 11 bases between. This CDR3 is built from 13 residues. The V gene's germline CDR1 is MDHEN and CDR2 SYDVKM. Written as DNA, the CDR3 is TGTGCCAGCAGTATCGGCACCATCTATGGCTACACCTTC. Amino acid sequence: CASSIGTIYGYTF.

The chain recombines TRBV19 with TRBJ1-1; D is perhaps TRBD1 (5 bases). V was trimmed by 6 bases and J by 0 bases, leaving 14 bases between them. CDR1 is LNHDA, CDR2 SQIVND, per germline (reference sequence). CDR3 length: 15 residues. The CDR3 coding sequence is TGTGCCAGTAGACGAGTCGAAGGGGTGAACACTGAAGCTTTCTTT. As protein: CASRRVEGVNTEAFF.

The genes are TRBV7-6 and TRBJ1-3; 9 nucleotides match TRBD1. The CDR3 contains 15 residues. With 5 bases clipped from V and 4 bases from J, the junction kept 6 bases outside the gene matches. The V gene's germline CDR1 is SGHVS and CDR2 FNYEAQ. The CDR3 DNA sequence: TGTGCCAGCAGCCCACGACAGGGGGTAGGAAACACCATATATTTT. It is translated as CASSPRQGVGNTIYF.

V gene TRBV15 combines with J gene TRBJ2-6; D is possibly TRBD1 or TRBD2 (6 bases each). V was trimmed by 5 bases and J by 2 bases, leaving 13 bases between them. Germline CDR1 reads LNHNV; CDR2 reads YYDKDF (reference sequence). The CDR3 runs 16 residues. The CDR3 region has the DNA TGTGCCACCAGCCGGGCCGGGGGCGCTGGGGCCAACGTCCTGACTTTC. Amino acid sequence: CATSRAGGAGANVLTF.

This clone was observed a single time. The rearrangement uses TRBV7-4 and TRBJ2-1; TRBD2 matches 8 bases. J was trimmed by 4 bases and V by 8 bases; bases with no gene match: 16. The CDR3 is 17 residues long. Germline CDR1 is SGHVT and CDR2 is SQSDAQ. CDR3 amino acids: CASRSGNWREKYNEQFF. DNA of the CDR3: TGTGCCAGCCGTAGCGGGAACTGGCGGGAGAAATACAATGAGCAGTTCTTC.

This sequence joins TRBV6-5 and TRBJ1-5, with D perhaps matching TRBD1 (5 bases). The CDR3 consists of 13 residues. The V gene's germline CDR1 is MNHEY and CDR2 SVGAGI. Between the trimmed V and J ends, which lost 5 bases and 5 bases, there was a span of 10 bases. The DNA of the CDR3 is TGTGCCAGCAGTGTGATCAGGGATCAGCCCCAGCATTTT. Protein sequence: CASSVIRDQPQHF.